The following is a T cell receptor beta chain sequence with its context. This record comes from a study of T cell responses to AZD1222 COVID-19 vaccine. Produced via immunoSEQ multiplex PCR; TCRdb's table is partial and in-frame only. The repertoire has 84,000 or so clones, nearly 90% of them found once; the top ten carry more than 1.3%. V lost 1 base to trimming and J lost 3 bases; unmatched junction nucleotides: 5. CDR3 size: 17 residues. CDR1 is LNHDA and CDR2 is SQIVND in the germline V gene (reference sequence). The genes are TRBV19 and TRBJ2-3; 12 nucleotides match TRBD2. The origin of this receptor is an adult in good health. This specimen consisted of peripheral blood, obtained on day 0 of AZD1222 vaccination. The CDR3 bases are TGTGCCAGTAGTATAGCATCGACTAGCGGGAGTACAGATACGCAGTATTTT. Translated: CASSIASTSGSTDTQYF.